Listed here is a single T cell receptor (beta chain). These data are taken from a study of blood T cell repertoires in COVID-19. Overall study context: The origin of the acute and convalescent COVID-19 samples was the United States, Italy and Spain. Nucleic acid was either cDNA or gDNA, and it came from T cells, B-cell-depleted T cells, or PBMCs.

The CDR3 totals 15 residues. V shed 3 bases and J shed 5 bases, with 15 bases lying between them. In germline, CDR1 is SGHTA, CDR2 FQGNSA. In the original analysis: Reference gene primer amplification gave nucleated cell count estimates. Sequenced by immunoSEQ multiplex PCR; TCRdb stores in-frame clones only, minus some. V, J and clone size derive from that table, while D and trimming were established from the DNA sequence. The sample yields about 170,000 clones, 70% to 90% seen once. This receptor was taken from a man aged 35 to 55 who had recovered from COVID-19. V is TRBV7-2 and J is TRBJ2-3; TRBD2 might be the D (7 bases). Sequencing was carried out using peripheral blood. CDR3 protein: CASSFAGARGDTQYF. DNA for the CDR3: TGTGCCAGCAGCTTTGCGGGAGCCAGGGGAGATACGCAGTATTTT.